One sample yielded the 22 T cell receptor beta chains listed below, sequenced in a study of monozygotic twins with inflammatory bowel disease. After re-calling the 5' RACE reads, TCRdb lists one entry per CDR3 protein, DNA absent. The sample includes approximately 85,000 distinct CDR3 sequences. Sequencing was performed on blood. The receptors come from a human donor with ulcerative colitis or Crohn's disease, or a healthy co-twin of an affected twin (not recorded which).

This chain joins TRBV18 and TRBJ1-1; checking the TCRdb D call of TRBD1 is not possible without DNA. Germline loops: CDR1 KGHSH, CDR2 LQKENI. The CDR3 has 16 residues. The CDR3 region is CASSYSPGYKVAAAFF.

The chain has TRBV5-1 and TRBJ2-7; as DNA is missing, the TRBD1 call by TCRdb cannot be tested. This CDR3 contains 13 residues. Per the germline V gene, CDR1 is SGHRS and CDR2 is YFSETQ. The CDR3 spells CASSTGQGREQYF. The whole variable domain, filled in from reference TRBV5-1 and TRBJ2-7, reads KAGVTQTPRYLIKTRGQQVTLSCSPISGHRSVSWYQQTPGQGLQFLFEYFSETQRNKGNFPGRFSGRQFSNSRSEMNVSTLELGDSALYLCASSTGQGREQYFGPGTRLTVT.

The V gene is TRBV4-2, the J gene TRBJ2-3; the D gene TCRdb calls, TRBD2, cannot be checked with no DNA. The CDR3 loop spans 17 amino acids. Germline V CDR1 and CDR2: LGHNA, YNFKEQ. The CDR3 here is CASSQDLASGFTDTQYF.

The chain has TRBV7-9 and TRBJ1-5. The CDR3 spans 13 residues. Germline CDR1 is SEHNR and CDR2 is FQNEAQ (reference sequence). This CDR3 reads CASSSWVGQPQHF.

The chain is built from TRBV7-3 and TRBJ2-1; TCRdb's D gene call, TRBD1, goes unchecked for lack of DNA. Germline V gives CDR1 SGHTA, CDR2 FQGTGA. CDR3 length: 15 residues. The CDR3 protein is CASSLMSGGRNEQFF.

The J gene is TRBJ1-1, the V gene TRBV27. Germline values: CDR1 MNHEY, CDR2 SMNVEV (reference sequence). The CDR3 contains 15 residues. CDR3 sequence reads: CASSPGTLRQPEAFF.

V gene TRBV5-1 combines with J gene TRBJ2-1; lacking DNA, the TRBD1 call made by TCRdb goes unchecked. Germline assignment: CDR1 SGHRS and CDR2 YFSETQ. This CDR3 comprises 15 residues. The CDR3 loop reads CASSFPWDRGDEQFF.

V is TRBV19 and J is TRBJ1-1. In germline, CDR1 is LNHDA, CDR2 SQIVND (reference sequence). The CDR3 totals 13 residues. The CDR3: CASSYQLGTEAFF.

CDR3 protein: CASSLQGPGELFF. V gene TRBV5-1 combines with J gene TRBJ2-2; TCRdb returns TRBD1, unconfirmable since there is no DNA. The CDR3 spans 13 residues. Germline CDR1 and CDR2: SGHRS and YFSETQ.

This sequence joins TRBV2 and TRBJ1-5; TCRdb selects TRBD1, and the lack of DNA leaves this call unchecked. The CDR3 is 13 residues long. Germline lookup yields CDR1 SNHLY and CDR2 FYNNEI. The CDR3 loop reads CASSPTGNQPQHF.

V and J are TRBV5-1 and TRBJ2-7; the TRBD2 assignment by TCRdb is unverifiable without DNA. The CDR3 is 15 amino acids. Germline V gene data show CDR1 as SGHRS and CDR2 as YFSETQ. The CDR3 sequence is CASSLGRAPNYEQYF.

V and J are TRBV6-1 and TRBJ1-4. CDR3 length: 15 amino acids. The V gene's germline CDR1 is MNHNS and CDR2 SASEGT. CDR3 sequence: CASSELWELNEKLFF.

The V call is TRBV25-1, the J call TRBJ2-3; TCRdb calls TRBD2, which cannot be checked without DNA. Germline V gene data show CDR1 as MGHDK and CDR2 as SYGVNS. The CDR3 is 16 residues long. This chain's CDR3 is CASSESSGGSTDTQYF.

The chain combines TRBV27 with TRBJ2-5; TCRdb calls TRBD1, which cannot be checked without DNA. CDR1 and CDR2 from the germline V gene are MNHEY and SMNVEV (reference sequence). This CDR3 comprises 14 residues. CDR3 loop: CASSLFGGQETQYF.

The chain has TRBV7-9 and TRBJ1-2; TCRdb lists TRBD1, though no DNA is available to test this call. The CDR3 loop spans 14 amino acids. Germline CDR1 reads SEHNR; CDR2 reads FQNEAQ (reference sequence). This chain's CDR3 is CASSLGGADYGYTF.

The chain links TRBV7-3 to TRBJ2-2; with no DNA, the TCRdb D assignment of TRBD1 cannot be verified. This CDR3 spans 12 amino acids. CDR1 SGHTA and CDR2 FQGTGA come from the germline V gene. CDR3: CAGSGFAGELFF.

CDR3 loop: CASTRWDRNTDTQYF. This chain links TRBV7-2 with TRBJ2-3; TCRdb lists TRBD1, though no DNA is available to test this call. CDR1 and CDR2 from the germline V gene are SGHTA and FQGNSA. This CDR3 region has 15 residues.

The chain combines TRBV7-9 with TRBJ1-1; the TCRdb D gene call, TRBD1, has no DNA to confirm it. Germline V gives CDR1 SEHNR, CDR2 FQNEAQ (reference sequence). The CDR3 spans 15 residues. CDR3: CASSLWQGVNTEAFF.

The chain couples TRBV6-5 to TRBJ2-5; without DNA, the TCRdb call of TRBD1 cannot be checked. CDR1 and CDR2 (germline): MNHEY, SVGAGI. CDR3 length equals 13 residues. The CDR3 is CASSGGHQETQYF.

The chain carries TRBV7-9 and TRBJ1-1; TCRdb names TRBD1, which stays unverified in the absence of DNA. CDR1 and CDR2 (germline): SEHNR, FQNEAQ (reference sequence). The CDR3 has 14 amino acids. The CDR3 sequence: CASSSTTGTPEAFF.

The chain combines TRBV20-1 with TRBJ2-1; TCRdb proposes TRBD2, but this gene call is untestable without DNA. Per the germline V gene, CDR1 is DFQATT and CDR2 is SNEGSKA (reference sequence). This CDR3 has 16 amino acids. This CDR3 is CSAPRTSGGAPHEQFF.

This clonotype is deemed medium-sized by its frequency. This chain joins TRBV5-1 and TRBJ1-1. The CDR3 length is 14 residues. Germline V gene sequence: CDR1 SGHRS, CDR2 YFSETQ. CDR3 region: CASSLFGSHTEAFF.